The 16 T cell receptor beta chains in this list originate from one sample, sequenced in a study of OX40 agonist ivuxolimab in advanced cancers. The table came from immunoSEQ multiplex PCR; TCRdb's copy has only in-frame clones and leaves some out. The profile shows some 66,000 clones, around 79% of them singletons. Here the sequenced sample was CD4+ or CD8+ T cells sorted from blood, taken in a trial of the OX40 agonist ivuxolimab. The receptors derive from an adult with an advanced solid tumor such as melanoma, head and neck, liver or kidney cancer.

This clone has a single count. The chain links TRBV2 to TRBJ2-3; the match to TRBD2 covers 9 bases. The CDR3 loop spans 16 amino acids. Germline values: CDR1 SNHLY, CDR2 FYNNEI. V lost 5 bases and J lost 2; bases outside the gene matches: 8. CDR3 region: CASSQMGGRATDTQYF. The CDR3 DNA reads as TGTGCCAGCAGTCAGATGGGCGGGAGGGCCACAGATACGCAGTATTTT.

The chain links TRBV7-9 to TRBJ2-7; 8 bases agree with TRBD1. Germline CDR1 and CDR2: SEHNR and FQNEAQ (reference sequence). V gave up 3 bases and J gave up 3 bases; unmatched junction bases: 4. CDR3 length: 14 residues. The DNA for the CDR3 is TGTGCCAGCAGCTTGGGGGGACAGGTCTACGAGCAGTACTTC. Protein product: CASSLGGQVYEQYF. Full variable domain (missing parts from reference TRBV7-9 and TRBJ2-7): DTGVSQNPRHKITKRGQNVTFRCDPISEHNRLYWYRQTLGQGPEFLTYFQNEAQLEKSRLLSDRFSAERPKGSFSTLEIQRTEQGDSAMYLCASSLGGQVYEQYFGPGTRLTVT.

The chain carries TRBV11-2 and TRBJ2-1, with 7 bases fitting TRBD1. The CDR3 is 13 amino acids. Per the germline V gene, CDR1 is SGHAT and CDR2 is FQNNGV. V was pared by 8 bases and J by 7 bases, with 8 bases of the junction left unmatched. CDR3 sequence: CASRRTGNNEQFF. In DNA, the CDR3 is TGTGCCAGCCGCCGGACAGGAAATAATGAGCAGTTCTTC.

The chain combines TRBV5-4 with TRBJ2-1; tentative D call: TRBD2 (6 bases). The CDR3 runs to 14 residues. V lost 0 bases to trimming and J lost 6 bases, with 10 bases between them. The germline CDR1 and CDR2 sequences are SGHNT and YYREEE (reference sequence). CDR3 DNA sequence: TGTGCCAGCAGCTTGGGTGGTAGCGGCAATGAGCAGTTCTTC. Translating gives CASSLGGSGNEQFF. Variable domain in full (rest from reference TRBV5-4 and TRBJ2-1): ETGVTQSPTHLIKTRGQQVTLRCSSQSGHNTVSWYQQALGQGPQFIFQYYREEENGRGNFPPRFSGLQFPNYSSELNVNALELDDSALYLCASSLGGSGNEQFFGPGTRLTVL.

The gene calls are TRBV7-2 and TRBJ2-7, with D possibly TRBD1 on 5 matching bases. Germline V lookup: CDR1 SGHTA, CDR2 FQGNSA. Trimming shortened V by 4 bases and J by 2 bases, and 15 bases separated the two germline ends. This CDR3 has 15 amino acids. CDR3 nucleotides: TGTGCCAGCAGCTCCACATTAGGGGCCACCTACGAGCAGTACTTC. Translating it yields CASSSTLGATYEQYF. Full variable domain (remainder filled in from reference TRBV7-2 and TRBJ2-7): GAGVSQSPSNKVTEKGKDVELRCDPISGHTALYWYRQSLGQGLEFLIYFQGNSAPDKSGLPSDRFSAERTGGSVSTLTIQRTQQEDSAVYLCASSSTLGATYEQYFGPGTRLTVT.

V usage is TRBV7-9 and J usage is TRBJ2-7, with D perhaps TRBD2 (6 bases). Trimming took off 0 bases at V and 0 bases at J, with 9 bases between the two ends. This CDR3 comprises 15 residues. Germline CDR1 SEHNR, CDR2 FQNEAQ (reference sequence). The CDR3 region is CASSLAGGSSYEQYF. The DNA of the CDR3 is TGTGCCAGCAGCTTAGCTGGGGGGAGCTCCTACGAGCAGTACTTC.

The rearrangement joins TRBV18 to TRBJ2-5; 9 bases line up with TRBD1. The germline CDR1 and CDR2 sequences are KGHSH and LQKENI. Trimming took 4 bases from V and 9 from J; bases not matched to a gene: 9. The CDR3 covers 14 residues. The CDR3 reads CASSLDAGQGAQYF. CDR3 DNA sequence: TGTGCCAGCTCACTCGACGCGGGACAGGGCGCCCAGTACTTC.

In this sample, this clone turned up once. The genes are TRBV9 and TRBJ2-5; 10 bases are shared with TRBD2. This CDR3 has 16 residues. V lost 3 bases to trimming and J lost 6 bases; unmatched junction nucleotides: 11. Germline CDR1 SGDLS, CDR2 YYNGEE. CDR3 nucleotides: TGTGCCAGCAGCGCTGGGGCTAGCGGGAGTAGGAAGACCCAGTACTTC. Amino acid sequence: CASSAGASGSRKTQYF.

The V call is TRBV28, the J call TRBJ2-5, with 10 bases lining up with TRBD1. The CDR3 consists of 15 residues. V was clipped by 9 bases and J by 5 bases; unmatched bases: 12. The germline V gene encodes CDR1 MDHEN and CDR2 SYDVKM. CDR3 protein: CASVLQGQGKETQYF. The DNA for the CDR3 is TGTGCCAGTGTCTTACAGGGACAGGGGAAGGAGACCCAGTACTTC.

In DNA, the CDR3 is TGTGCCAGCAGTTTAATCGGCGGGAGCTCCTACGAGCAGTACTTC. Protein sequence: CASSLIGGSSYEQYF. J is TRBJ2-7 and V is TRBV28, with 7 nucleotides matching TRBD2. Germline loops: CDR1 MDHEN, CDR2 SYDVKM. V gave up 2 bases and J gave up 0 bases; unmatched junction bases: 4. The CDR3 has 15 residues.

The gene calls are TRBV28 and TRBJ2-5, with D possibly being TRBD1 (6 bases). This CDR3 spans 14 amino acids. V gave up 6 bases and J gave up 4 bases, with 15 bases separating them. Germline V gene data show CDR1 as MDHEN and CDR2 as SYDVKM. The CDR3 protein is CASSNRTDLETQYF. In DNA, the CDR3 is TGTGCCAGCAGCAACAGGACAGACCTAGAGACCCAGTACTTC.

This clone came up once. This chain connects TRBV7-8 to TRBJ2-3, with TRBD2 identical over 10 bases. The CDR3 is 16 amino acids. Germline V CDR1 and CDR2: SGHVS, FQNEAQ. V gave up 5 bases and J gave up 2 bases; unmatched junction bases: 7. The CDR3 is CASSPLAGAITDTQYF. The CDR3 DNA reads TGTGCCAGCAGCCCTCTAGCGGGGGCGATCACAGATACGCAGTATTTT.

Comments on this clone: Lacking the conserved final phenylalanine or tryptophan, this CDR3 likely reflects a read error. This sequence joins TRBV7-9 and TRBJ1-2; 7 bases match TRBD1. Germline lookup yields CDR1 SEHNR and CDR2 FQNEAQ (reference sequence). The length of the CDR3 is 13 residues. V lost 3 bases, J lost 4 bases, and 2 bases stayed unmatched. CDR3 DNA sequence: TGTGCCAGCAGCTTGAACAGGGGCTATGGCTACACCCTC. Residues: CASSLNRGYGYTL.

There are a few counts of this clone. The chain is built from TRBV5-1 and TRBJ2-7, with 7 bases aligning to TRBD1. V lost 4 bases, J lost 4 bases, and 14 bases stayed unmatched. Germline-derived CDR1 and CDR2 are SGHRS and YFSETQ. The CDR3 runs 16 residues. CDR3 nucleotides: TGCGCCAGCAGCCCAACACCCTCAGGGGGTAGGTACGAGCAGTACGTC. Protein product: CASSPTPSGGRYEQYV.

The V call is TRBV27, the J call TRBJ1-2; 8 bases map to TRBD1. J was trimmed by 7 bases and V by 6 bases; bases with no gene match: 13. CDR1 and CDR2 from the germline V gene are MNHEY and SMNVEV (reference sequence). The CDR3 is made up of 15 amino acids. CDR3 loop: CASSYRDRPVGGYTF. The DNA for the CDR3 is TGTGCCAGCAGCTACCGGGACAGGCCAGTAGGTGGCTACACCTTC.

This clone was observed once. The chain joins TRBV19 to TRBJ2-1; maybe TRBD2 (6 bases). The CDR3 sequence is 12 residues long. Germline CDR1 LNHDA, CDR2 SQIVND (reference sequence). V was trimmed by 8 bases and J by 9 bases, leaving 14 bases between them. The CDR3 reads CASPGLPSEQFF. CDR3 DNA sequence: TGTGCCAGTCCGGGACTCCCCAGTGAGCAGTTCTTC.